These 7 T cell receptor beta chains originate from one sample sequenced in a study of cytomegalovirus exposure and HLA in healthy donors. Both 60 Vbeta primers and 13 Jbeta primers went into the PCR. Only in-frame clones appear in the TCRdb table, and some are missing; sequencing was by immunoSEQ multiplex PCR. Of roughly 190,000 clones in the sample, 87% were seen once. The sequencing input was PBMCs. Source of these receptors: a boy younger than 10 in good health and CMV-seronegative.

The chain has TRBV9 and TRBJ2-3; possibly TRBD2 for D (6 bases). Germline assignment: CDR1 SGDLS and CDR2 YYNGEE. This CDR3 contains 14 residues. The V and J ends lost 7 bases and 2 bases respectively, with 14 bases between them. This CDR3 reads CASSGWGDTDTQYF. CDR3 in DNA: TGTGCCAGCTCCGGGTGGGGGGACACAGATACGCAGTATTTT.

The chain links TRBV19 to TRBJ2-3; 7 bases are shared with TRBD2. CDR3 length: 15 residues. Trimming took 0 bases from V and 0 from J; bases not matched to a gene: 0. Germline loops: CDR1 LNHDA, CDR2 SQIVND (reference sequence). For the CDR3, the DNA is TGTGCCAGTAGTATAGAGGGGGGGAGCACAGATACGCAGTATTTT. Its translation is CASSIEGGSTDTQYF.

CDR3 amino acids: CASSFSASGNNEQFF. Written as DNA, the CDR3 is TGTGCCAGCAGCTTTTCCGCTAGCGGGAACAATGAGCAGTTCTTC. This rearrangement joins TRBV7-9 to TRBJ2-1; 9 nucleotides match TRBD2. This CDR3 comprises 15 residues. Germline V CDR1 and CDR2: SEHNR, FQNEAQ (reference sequence). Trimming at V came to 3 bases and at J to 5 bases, leaving 5 bases not matched to a gene.

This chain's CDR3 is CASSSTGADTQYF. CDR3 nucleotides: TGTGCCAGCAGCTCCACAGGGGCAGATACGCAGTATTTT. The J gene is TRBJ2-3, the V gene TRBV6-5; 7 bases align to TRBD1. The CDR3 sequence is 13 residues long. The V and J ends lost 6 bases and 4 bases, in that order; junction bases with no gene match: 4. From germline, CDR1 is MNHEY and CDR2 SVGAGI.

This clone was recorded once. This rearrangement joins TRBV7-9 to TRBJ1-2; unclear D gene. CDR1 is SEHNR, CDR2 FQNEAQ, per germline (reference sequence). This CDR3 has 17 residues. V dropped 0 bases and J dropped 0 bases, with 14 bases sitting between them. The CDR3 loop reads CASSLARGDGTNYGYTF. CDR3 DNA sequence: TGTGCCAGCAGCTTAGCCCGAGGTGACGGTACTAACTATGGCTACACCTTC.

The V and J genes are TRBV27 and TRBJ1-1; D unclear. The CDR3 length is 14 residues. The germline V and J ends were trimmed by 2 bases and 1 base, with 8 bases remaining between them. Germline lookup yields CDR1 MNHEY and CDR2 SMNVEV (reference sequence). CDR3 DNA: TGTGCCAGCAGTTTACCAGGAACGAACACTGAAGCTTTCTTT. Translating it yields CASSLPGTNTEAFF.

This clone was seen a single time. This chain links TRBV7-8 with TRBJ2-5; 7 bases fit TRBD2. Germline CDR1 reads SGHVS; CDR2 reads FQNEAQ. This CDR3 comprises 15 residues. The ends lost 1 base at V and 2 bases at J; junction bases unmatched: 4. The CDR3 nucleotides are TGTGCCAGCAGCTTAGTAACGGGACTACAAGAGACCCAGTACTTC. It codes for CASSLVTGLQETQYF.